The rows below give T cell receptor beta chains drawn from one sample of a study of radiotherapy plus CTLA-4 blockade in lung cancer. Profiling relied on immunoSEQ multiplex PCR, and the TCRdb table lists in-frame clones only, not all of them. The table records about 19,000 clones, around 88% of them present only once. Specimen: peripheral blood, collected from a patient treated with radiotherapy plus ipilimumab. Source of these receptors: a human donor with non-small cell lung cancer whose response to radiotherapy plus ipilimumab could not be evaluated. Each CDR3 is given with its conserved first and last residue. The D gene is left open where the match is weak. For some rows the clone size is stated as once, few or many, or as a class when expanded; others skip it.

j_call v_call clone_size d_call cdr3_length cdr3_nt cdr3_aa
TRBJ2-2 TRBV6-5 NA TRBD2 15 TGTGCCAGCAGTTTAGGACTAGGAAGAACCGGGGAGCTGTTTTTT CASSLGLGRTGELFF
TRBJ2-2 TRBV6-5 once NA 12 TGTGCCAGCAGTCCCCGCGGAGGCTCGCTGTTTTTT CASSPRGGSLFF
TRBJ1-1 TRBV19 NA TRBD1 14 TGTGCCAGTACCCGGGACAGGGGAAGGACTGAAGCTTTCTTT CASTRDRGRTEAFF
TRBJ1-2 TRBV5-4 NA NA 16 TGTGCCAGCCTCAGGGGCATACCAGGAAAGACCTATGGCTACACCTTC CASLRGIPGKTYGYTF
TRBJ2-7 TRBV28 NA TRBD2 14 TGTGCCAGCAGTTCTGTTAGAGGGAGGGGCGAGCAGTACTTC CASSSVRGRGEQYF
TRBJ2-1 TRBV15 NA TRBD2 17 TGTGCCACCAGCACCACTAGCGGGAGGGCCTTATACAATGAGCAGTTCTTC CATSTTSGRALYNEQFF
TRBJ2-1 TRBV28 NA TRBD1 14 TGTGCCAGCACTCGGGACAGCAGCTACAATGAGCAGTTCTTC CASTRDSSYNEQFF
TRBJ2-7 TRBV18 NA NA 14 TGTGCCAGCTCACCAGGAGGGTTGACCTACGAGCAGTACTTC CASSPGGLTYEQYF
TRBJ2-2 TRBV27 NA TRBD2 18 TGTGCCAGCAGTTCAAGGGGAGGGGCGGGGTCGAACACCGGGGAGCTGTTTTTT CASSSRGGAGSNTGELFF
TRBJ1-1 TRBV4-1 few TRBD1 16 TGCGCCAGCAGCCACCCAGGGGGCTTCGCGAACACTGAAGCTTTCTTT CASSHPGGFANTEAFF
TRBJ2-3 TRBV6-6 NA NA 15 TGTGCCACCCAAGGAGCGGCCCTTAGCACAGATACGCAGTATTTT CATQGAALSTDTQYF
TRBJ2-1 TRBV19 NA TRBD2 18 TGTGCCAGTAGTATATCCGGCCCCAGCCTCGGGGGGTACAATGAGCAGTTCTTC CASSISGPSLGGYNEQFF
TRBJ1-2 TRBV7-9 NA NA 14 TGTGCCAGCAGCTTAGCGCGGGGGTTTGACGGCTACACCTTC CASSLARGFDGYTF
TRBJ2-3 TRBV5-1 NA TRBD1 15 TGCGCCAGCAGCCCGGGACAGACTAGCACAGATACGCAGTATTTT CASSPGQTSTDTQYF
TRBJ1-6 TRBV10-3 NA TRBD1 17 TGTGCCATCAGTGAGCGACAGAGACAGGGGACGGATTCACCCCTCCACTTT CAISERQRQGTDSPLHF
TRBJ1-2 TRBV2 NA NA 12 TGTGCCAGCGGGAGAGCTAACTATGGCTACACCTTC CASGRANYGYTF
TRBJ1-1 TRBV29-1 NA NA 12 TGCAGCGTTCGGACGGGGGACACTGAAGCTTTCTTT CSVRTGDTEAFF
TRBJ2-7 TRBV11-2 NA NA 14 TGTGCCAGCAGCTTACATCCTAGCGAGAGAGAGCAGTACTTC CASSLHPSEREQYF
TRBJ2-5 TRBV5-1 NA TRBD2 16 TGCGCCAGCAGCATAATAGCGGGAGATGGGCAAGAGACCCAGTACTTC CASSIIAGDGQETQYF
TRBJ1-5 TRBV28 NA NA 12 TGTGCCAGCAGTTTGGTTCAGCAGCCCCAGCATTTT CASSLVQQPQHF
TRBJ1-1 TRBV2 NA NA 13 TGTGCCAGCAGGGGGGACTCGAACACTGAAGCTTTCTTT CASRGDSNTEAFF
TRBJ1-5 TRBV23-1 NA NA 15 TGCGCCCAGCAGCTGCGGCCGGGGTCCAATCAGCCCCAGCATTTT CAQQLRPGSNQPQHF